Presented here are 24 T cell receptor beta chains from one specimen sequenced in a study of chemoradiotherapy in HPV16-positive cancers. The repertoire was sequenced with immunoSEQ multiplex PCR; TCRdb's copy has only in-frame clones and lacks some. Of 10,000 to 15,000 clones detected, approximately 77% appear once; the ten largest clones hold about 1.4%. The specimen was taken from a patient who underwent chemoradiotherapy. These receptors all come from a human donor with HPV-associated anogenital cancer.

The chain links TRBV5-5 to TRBJ1-1, with D possibly matching TRBD1 (6 bases). The CDR3 contains 13 residues. Germline V lookup: CDR1 SGHKS, CDR2 YYEKEE (reference sequence). Trimming removed 1 base at V and 4 bases at J, with 8 bases between. CDR3 sequence reads: CASSLTGTTEAFF. In DNA, the CDR3 is TGTGCCAGCAGCTTGACAGGGACCACTGAAGCTTTCTTT.

The chain recombines TRBV6-4 with TRBJ2-1; 10 positions agree with TRBD2. The CDR3 is 16 residues long. V was clipped by 4 bases and J by 4 bases; unmatched bases: 7. Germline assignment: CDR1 MRHNA and CDR2 SNTAGT. CDR3 bases: TGTGCCAGCAGTGCGTCAGCGACTAGCGGGTACAATGAGCAGTTCTTC. Translating gives CASSASATSGYNEQFF.

This chain links TRBV19 with TRBJ2-7; D remains ambiguous. V was clipped by 7 bases and J by 4 bases, with 14 bases between them. CDR3 length equals 13 residues. Germline CDR1 is LNHDA and CDR2 is SQIVND (reference sequence). In DNA form, the CDR3 reads TGTGCCAGTAATTGGGGTGTTGGTTACGAGCAGTACTTC. Translation: CASNWGVGYEQYF.

The chain couples TRBV7-9 to TRBJ2-6; D may be TRBD2 (5 bases). With 1 base removed from V and 4 bases from J, the gap between germline ends came to 8 bases. This CDR3 spans 15 amino acids. Germline CDR1 reads SEHNR; CDR2 reads FQNEAQ (reference sequence). In DNA, the CDR3 is TGTGCCAGCAGCTTAGGCGGGCAAGGGGCCAACGTCCTGACTTTC. Protein product: CASSLGGQGANVLTF.

The J gene is TRBJ1-2, the V gene TRBV5-6; 7 bases are shared with TRBD1. The CDR3 is 14 residues long. Trimming removed 0 bases from V and 4 bases from J; junction bases left unmatched: 3. The V gene's germline CDR1 is SGHDT and CDR2 YYEEEE. The CDR3 loop reads CASSLGDSPYGYTF. DNA of the CDR3: TGTGCCAGCAGCTTGGGGGACAGCCCCTATGGCTACACCTTC.

The table lists this clone with a few counts. This sequence joins TRBV7-9 and TRBJ1-3; no firm D call. V was pared by 4 bases and J by 2 bases, with 0 bases between. Germline V gene sequence: CDR1 SEHNR, CDR2 FQNEAQ (reference sequence). This CDR3 region has 11 residues. The CDR3, as DNA: TGTGCCAGCAGCTCTGGAAACACCATATATTTT. Translating gives CASSSGNTIYF.

CDR3 bases: TGTGCCAGCAGCTACAAGGGACAGCGGAATGAAAAACTGTTTTTT. Translating it yields CASSYKGQRNEKLFF. This chain joins TRBV7-9 and TRBJ1-4; TRBD1 matches at 7 bases. This CDR3 comprises 15 residues. Germline loops: CDR1 SEHNR, CDR2 FQNEAQ (reference sequence). After removal of 4 bases from V and 5 bases from J, the junction contained 7 bases not matched to a gene.

The V gene is TRBV11-2, the J gene TRBJ2-7, with D perhaps TRBD1 (6 bases). Looked up from germline, CDR1 is SGHAT and CDR2 is FQNNGV. CDR3 length: 15 residues. V was trimmed by 5 bases and J by 1 base, leaving 15 bases between them. CDR3 nucleotide sequence: TGTGCCAGCAGCGCCCGATCGAGGGGGTCCTACGAGCAGTACTTC. Protein product: CASSARSRGSYEQYF.

The table lists this clone with a count of one. The chain recombines TRBV15 with TRBJ2-4; D ambiguous. CDR1 and CDR2 from the germline V gene are LNHNV and YYDKDF (reference sequence). Trimming took off 3 bases at V and 2 bases at J, with 8 bases between the two ends. The length of the CDR3 is 14 residues. The CDR3 protein is CATSRGGSKNIQYF. CDR3 bases: TGTGCCACCAGCAGGGGTGGGTCCAAAAACATTCAGTACTTC.

The rearrangement links TRBV5-3 to TRBJ2-7; 9 nucleotides line up with TRBD1. TRBV5-3 is treated as an ORF (open reading frame) with a function not yet certain. The junction had 5 bases not matched to a gene; V was cut back by 1 base and J by 0 bases. CDR3 length: 16 residues. CDR3 residues: CARSLLRQGGSYEQYF. CDR3 nucleotides: TGTGCCAGAAGCTTGCTCCGACAGGGGGGCTCCTACGAGCAGTACTTC.

This clone was detected once. The V call is TRBV18, the J call TRBJ2-2; D is ambiguous. Germline lookup yields CDR1 KGHSH and CDR2 LQKENI. The CDR3 spans 15 residues. V lost 4 bases to trimming and J lost 4 bases, with 13 bases between them. As DNA, the CDR3 is TGTGCCAGCTCACTTTCGATTGGGATCACCGGGGAGCTGTTTTTT. It specifies CASSLSIGITGELFF.

This clone was seen a few times. This sequence joins TRBV28 and TRBJ1-5; D gene unclear. The germline V and J ends were trimmed by 5 bases and 1 base, with 3 bases remaining between them. The germline CDR1 and CDR2 sequences are MDHEN and SYDVKM. CDR3 size: 12 residues. The CDR3 nucleotides are TGTGCCAGCAGTAAGAGCAATCAGCCCCAGCATTTT. It codes for CASSKSNQPQHF.

This chain uses TRBV4-1 with TRBJ1-1; unclear D gene. Trimming shortened V by 6 bases and J by 5 bases, and 19 bases separated the two germline ends. This CDR3 region has 15 residues. CDR1 MGHRA and CDR2 YSYEKL come from the germline V gene. This chain's CDR3 is CASSRPGSGITEAFF. The CDR3 DNA reads as TGCGCCAGCAGTCGGCCGGGTTCAGGCATAACTGAAGCTTTCTTT.

This clone was seen only a few times. CDR3 sequence reads: CASSQDGAGEQYF. In DNA, the CDR3 is TGCGCCAGCAGCCAAGATGGGGCGGGCGAGCAGTACTTC. V usage is TRBV4-1 and J usage is TRBJ2-7, with D possibly called TRBD1 or TRBD2 (5 bases each). V lost 0 bases to trimming and J lost 6 bases, with 9 bases between them. Germline V lookup: CDR1 MGHRA, CDR2 YSYEKL. The CDR3 has 13 residues.

The gene calls are TRBV6-1 and TRBJ2-5; TRBD1 matches 7 bases. Germline V CDR1 and CDR2: MNHNS, SASEGT. Germline trimming cut 6 bases from V and 3 bases from J; bases unmatched to any gene: 4. This CDR3 has 13 amino acids. Here the CDR3 reads CASRRDREETQYF. In DNA, the CDR3 is TGTGCCAGCAGGAGAGACAGGGAAGAGACCCAGTACTTC.

V and J are TRBV2 and TRBJ2-7, with 7 bases identical to TRBD1. The germline CDR1 and CDR2 sequences are SNHLY and FYNNEI. V shed 8 bases, J shed 3 bases, and the junction held 7 bases outside the gene matches. The CDR3 has 13 amino acids. Written as DNA, the CDR3 is TGTGCCAGCCTACTGACAGGGAACTACGAGCAGTACTTC. It is translated as CASLLTGNYEQYF.

This clone was seen a handful of times. This chain uses TRBV6-6 with TRBJ1-2; a possible D gene is TRBD1 (5 bases). Trimming pared 2 bases from V and 5 bases from J, leaving 9 bases between. This CDR3 contains 13 residues. Germline V gives CDR1 MNHNY, CDR2 SVGAGI (reference sequence). This CDR3 is CASSYDSQYGYTF. CDR3 sequence (DNA): TGTGCCAGCAGTTACGACAGTCAGTATGGCTACACCTTC.

This clone came up a few times. The chain links TRBV11-3 to TRBJ2-1; 8 nucleotides line up with TRBD1. V lost 0 bases to trimming and J lost 10 bases; unmatched junction nucleotides: 5. The CDR3 has 14 amino acids. Germline CDR1 reads SGHNT; CDR2 reads YENEEA. The CDR3 DNA follows: TGTGCCAGCAGCTTAGACAGGGGGCAGGGAGAGCAGTTCTTC. This codes for CASSLDRGQGEQFF.

A few counts support this clone. The chain has TRBV6-5 and TRBJ1-2; 8 nucleotides line up with TRBD1. This CDR3 is built from 14 residues. Trimming at V came to 0 bases and at J to 3 bases, leaving 0 bases not matched to a gene. CDR1 is MNHEY and CDR2 is SVGAGI in the germline V gene. The DNA of the CDR3 is TGTGCCAGCAGTTACTCGGGACAGGACTATGGCTACACCTTC. Its translation is CASSYSGQDYGYTF.

The CDR3 protein is CASSHRGSTDTQYF. CDR3 coding DNA: TGCGCCAGCAGTCACCGGGGGTCCACAGATACGCAGTATTTT. The chain couples TRBV4-3 to TRBJ2-3; tentatively, D is TRBD2 (6 bases). Germline V CDR1 and CDR2: LGHNA, YSLEER. The CDR3 totals 14 residues. V shed 6 bases and J shed 2 bases, with 12 bases lying between them.

The chain joins TRBV12-1 to TRBJ2-7. TRBV12-1 is reported as a pseudogene. This CDR3 region has 12 residues. The CDR3 sequence: CANPRGRGEQYF. The CDR3 bases are TGTGCCAACCCACGGGGCCGGGGCGAGCAGTACTTC.

The V gene is TRBV7-2, the J gene TRBJ1-2; 7 nucleotides agree with TRBD1. With V trimmed by 5 bases and J by 14 bases, 14 bases remained unmatched. The CDR3 extends over 13 amino acids. CDR1 is SGHTA, CDR2 FQGNSA, per germline. The CDR3 coding sequence is TGTGCCAGCAGCGTAACGGGACAGTCCCGGGGGACCTTC. This translates into CASSVTGQSRGTF.

This clone has a single count. This chain joins TRBV30 and TRBJ2-1; 10 nucleotides match TRBD2. CDR3 length equals 15 residues. V was clipped by 3 bases and J by 5 bases; unmatched bases: 7. Per germline, CDR1 GTSNPN and CDR2 SVGIG (reference sequence). The DNA of the CDR3 is TGTGCCTGGAGGAGGCTAGCGGGGGATGACAATGAGCAGTTCTTC. Its translation: CAWRRLAGDDNEQFF.

This chain links TRBV18 with TRBJ2-5; maybe TRBD1 (5 bases). The CDR3 runs 15 residues. The germline V gene encodes CDR1 KGHSH and CDR2 LQKENI. Trimming removed 3 bases from V and 0 bases from J, with 11 bases in between. The CDR3 protein is CASSPTGRDQETQYF. The CDR3 DNA reads TGTGCCAGCTCACCCACGGGCAGGGACCAAGAGACCCAGTACTTC.